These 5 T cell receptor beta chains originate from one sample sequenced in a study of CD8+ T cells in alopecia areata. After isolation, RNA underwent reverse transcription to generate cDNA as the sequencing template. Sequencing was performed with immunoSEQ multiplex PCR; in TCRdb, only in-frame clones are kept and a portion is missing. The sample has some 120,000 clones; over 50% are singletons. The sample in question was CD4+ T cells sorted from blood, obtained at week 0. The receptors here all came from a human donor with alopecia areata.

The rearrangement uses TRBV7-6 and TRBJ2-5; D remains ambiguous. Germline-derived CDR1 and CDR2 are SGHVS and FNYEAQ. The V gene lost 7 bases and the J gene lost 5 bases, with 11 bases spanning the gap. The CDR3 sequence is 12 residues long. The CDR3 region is CASTRGVETQYF. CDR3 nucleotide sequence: TGTGCCAGCACCCGTGGTGTTGAGACCCAGTACTTC.

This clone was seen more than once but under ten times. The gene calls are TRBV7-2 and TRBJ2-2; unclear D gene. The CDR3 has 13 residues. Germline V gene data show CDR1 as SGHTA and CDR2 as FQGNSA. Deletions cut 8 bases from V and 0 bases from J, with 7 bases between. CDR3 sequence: CASQPANTGELFF. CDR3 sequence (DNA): TGTGCCAGCCAACCCGCGAACACCGGGGAGCTGTTTTTT.

CDR3 in amino acids: CASSQTGGFPYEQYF. For the CDR3, the DNA is TGTGCCAGCTCACAGACAGGGGGCTTTCCGTACGAGCAGTACTTC. The chain is built from TRBV18 and TRBJ2-7; 10 positions agree with TRBD1. V shed 4 bases, J shed 4 bases, and the junction held 7 bases outside the gene matches. Germline values: CDR1 KGHSH, CDR2 LQKENI. There are 15 residues in the CDR3.

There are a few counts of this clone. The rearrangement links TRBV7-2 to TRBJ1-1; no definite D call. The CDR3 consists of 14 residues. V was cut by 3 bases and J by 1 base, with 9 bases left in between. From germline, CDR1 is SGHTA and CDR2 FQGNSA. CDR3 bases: TGTGCCAGCAGCTTCACTAGGGCGAACACTGAAGCTTTCTTT. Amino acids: CASSFTRANTEAFF. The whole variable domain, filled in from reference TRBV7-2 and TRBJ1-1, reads GAGVSQSPSNKVTEKGKDVELRCDPISGHTALYWYRQSLGQGLEFLIYFQGNSAPDKSGLPSDRFSAERTGGSVSTLTIQRTQQEDSAVYLCASSFTRANTEAFFGQGTRLTVV.

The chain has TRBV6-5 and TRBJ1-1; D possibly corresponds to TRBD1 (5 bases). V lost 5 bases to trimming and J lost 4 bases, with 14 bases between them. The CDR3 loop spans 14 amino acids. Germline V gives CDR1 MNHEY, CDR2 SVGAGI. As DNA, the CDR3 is TGTGCCAGCAGTCGTGGGGCCTTAAGCACTGAAGCTTTCTTT. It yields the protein CASSRGALSTEAFF.